This TCR beta chain was found in a study of T cell changes during pregnancy in multiple sclerosis. This clone came up once. Assay: immunoSEQ multiplex PCR; the TCRdb copy retains only in-frame clones and omits some. The sample holds about 28,000 clones, about 88% seen once. The CDR3 is 15 residues long. The V gene's germline CDR1 is SGHRS and CDR2 YFSETQ. V was clipped by 4 bases and J by 7 bases; unmatched bases: 11. The receptor was derived from a female donor with multiple sclerosis, enrolled in a pregnancy study. The V call is TRBV5-1, the J call TRBJ2-4; 7 bases line up with TRBD1. The input for sequencing was CD4+ T cells from peripheral blood mononuclear cells, taken in the second trimester of pregnancy. The CDR3 coding sequence is TGCGCCAGCAGCCAACACACAGGGGTGAGGAACATTCAGTACTTC. Translation: CASSQHTGVRNIQYF. The whole variable domain, filled in from reference TRBV5-1 and TRBJ2-4, reads KAGVTQTPRYLIKTRGQQVTLSCSPISGHRSVSWYQQTPGQGLQFLFEYFSETQRNKGNFPGRFSGRQFSNSRSEMNVSTLELGDSALYLCASSQHTGVRNIQYFGAGTRLSVL.